One sample yielded the 15 T cell receptor beta chains listed below, sequenced in a study of CD8 T cells in ankylosing spondylitis (TCRdb year 2017). Library creation used 5' RACE. TCRdb records Illumina HiSeq 2500 as the sequencer. TCRdb took the public reads, trimmed them with fastp at Q25, ran MiXCR for clone calling and kept in-frame beta chains. Rows with a matching CDR3 protein are joined into one entry that keeps the most common DNA and genes. This sample lists 150,000 to 200,000 distinct CDR3 sequences; under 35% were detected once. Around 6.2% of the sample lies in the top ten. Sequencing input: synovial fluid, either unsorted or a sorted T cell fraction (not recorded which). The receptor set was obtained from a male donor with ankylosing spondylitis.

The chain is built from TRBV6-1 and TRBJ2-5; 9 bases match TRBD2. The J segment lost 0 bases and the V segment lost 7 bases, leaving 9 bases of the junction unmatched. The CDR3 runs 16 residues. CDR1 and CDR2 (germline): MNHNS, SASEGT. The chain's CDR3 is CASIGLAGTYQETQYF. For the CDR3, the DNA is TGTGCCAGCATCGGTCTAGCGGGGACGTACCAAGAGACCCAGTACTTC.

V usage is TRBV12-3 or TRBV12-4 and J usage is TRBJ2-3; perhaps TRBD1 as D (6 bases). V lost 3 bases and J 1 base, leaving 11 bases between the germline ends. This CDR3 contains 15 residues. The CDR3 DNA sequence: TGTGCCAGCAGTTTTAGTACAGGGCGCACAGATACGCAGTATTTT. Its protein is CASSFSTGRTDTQYF.

This clonotype was recorded only once. The chain recombines TRBV7-2 with TRBJ1-4, with D perhaps matching TRBD1 (6 bases). With 1 base removed from V and 7 bases from J, the gap between germline ends came to 13 bases. Germline CDR1 SGHTA, CDR2 FQGNSA. The CDR3 totals 15 residues. CDR3 residues: CASSLGGQGSEKLFF. The CDR3 region has the DNA TGTGCCAGCAGCTTAGGGGGGCAGGGATCTGAAAAACTGTTTTTT.

This chain connects TRBV7-8 to TRBJ2-1; 9 bases are a match to TRBD2. Trimming took 1 base from V and 0 from J; bases not matched to a gene: 1. CDR1 is SGHVS, CDR2 FQNEAQ, per germline. This CDR3 spans 16 amino acids. The CDR3 bases are TGTGCCAGCAGCTTAGGCGGGGGGGCCTCCTACAATGAGCAGTTCTTC. Translating it yields CASSLGGGASYNEQFF.

The CDR3 DNA reads as TGTGCCATCAGGGGACGGACCACAGATACGCAGTATTTT. Translating it yields CAIRGRTTDTQYF. The rearrangement uses TRBV10-3 and TRBJ2-3; D assignment may be TRBD1 or TRBD2 (5 bases each). Trimming left V 6 bases short and J 2 bases short, with 9 bases between. The V gene's germline CDR1 is ENHRY and CDR2 SYGVKD. This CDR3 is built from 13 residues.

The chain combines TRBV21-1 with TRBJ2-7; the DNA was not used to check the table's D call, TRBD1. TRBV21-1 is designated a pseudogene. The CDR3 runs to 17 residues. The CDR3 loop is CASSKVMPGAAQYEQYF. DNA of the CDR3: TGTGCCAGCAGCAAAGTTATGCCGGGGGCTGCTCAGTACGAGCAGTACTTC.

This chain joins TRBV28 and TRBJ1-2; 10 bases map to TRBD1. V lost 10 bases and J lost 2; bases outside the gene matches: 10. CDR3 length: 15 residues. The germline V gene encodes CDR1 MDHEN and CDR2 SYDVKM. The DNA for the CDR3 is TGTGCCACCCACCGACAGGGGGCAATAAACTATGGCTACACCTTC. Translated, it gives CATHRQGAINYGYTF.

The J gene is TRBJ1-1, the V gene TRBV7-2; D gene uncertain. Trimming shortened V by 5 bases and J by 1 base, and 14 bases separated the two germline ends. The CDR3 extends over 15 amino acids. Per the germline V gene, CDR1 is SGHTA and CDR2 is FQGNSA. The CDR3 region is CASSPGPRGNTEAFF. Written as DNA, the CDR3 is TGTGCCAGCAGCCCCGGCCCCCGAGGGAACACTGAAGCTTTCTTT.

V and J are TRBV9 and TRBJ1-5; D gene unclear. The CDR3 covers 15 residues. CDR1 is SGDLS and CDR2 is YYNGEE in the germline V gene. V was cut by 0 bases and J by 4 bases, with 11 bases left in between. The CDR3 loop is CASSVGSGWNQPQHF. In DNA form, the CDR3 reads TGTGCCAGCAGCGTAGGTTCCGGGTGGAATCAGCCCCAGCATTTT.

This clonotype has more than one count but fewer than ten. The chain joins TRBV10-2 to TRBJ1-5; D not resolved. Germline-derived CDR1 and CDR2 are WSHSY and SAAADI. This CDR3 spans 12 amino acids. Trimming removed 3 bases at V and 9 bases at J, with 9 bases between. The CDR3 coding sequence is TGCGCCAGCAGTGATTCGGGCGGGCCCCAGCATTTT. Translation: CASSDSGGPQHF.

This clonotype was picked up a small number of times. The genes are TRBV20-1 and TRBJ2-5, with 10 bases identical to TRBD2. CDR3 length equals 15 residues. J lost 2 bases, V lost 6 bases, and 9 bases had no gene match. Per germline, CDR1 DFQATT and CDR2 SNEGSKA (reference sequence). This CDR3 reads CSAERGSGGQETQYF. CDR3 coding DNA: TGCAGTGCCGAGAGGGGTAGCGGGGGGCAAGAGACCCAGTACTTC.

This clonotype showed up just a few times. The gene calls are TRBV4-3 and TRBJ2-3; TRBD1 aligns across 7 bases. This CDR3 is built from 16 residues. J was trimmed by 2 bases and V by 0 bases; bases with no gene match: 5. Germline V gene data show CDR1 as LGHNA and CDR2 as YSLEER. The CDR3 DNA follows: TGCGCCAGCAGCCAAGAGACAGGGCAAGACACAGATACGCAGTATTTT. Protein product: CASSQETGQDTDTQYF.

The sample holds a few counts of this clonotype. The rearrangement joins TRBV20-1 to TRBJ1-5, with 11 bases matching TRBD1. The CDR3 runs 14 residues. V gave up 6 bases and J gave up 3 bases; unmatched junction bases: 4. Germline assignment: CDR1 DFQATT and CDR2 SNEGSKA (reference sequence). The CDR3, as DNA: TGCAGTGCACAGGGACAGGGGGACAATCAGCCCCAGCATTTT. This codes for CSAQGQGDNQPQHF.

This chain uses TRBV20-1 with TRBJ1-2; tentatively, D is TRBD1 (5 bases). The CDR3 sequence is 12 residues long. Trimming stripped 6 bases from V and 4 bases from J, with 12 bases between. The V gene's germline CDR1 is DFQATT and CDR2 SNEGSKA (reference sequence). The CDR3 DNA reads as TGCAGTGCCATAAGTGGGGGCTATGGCTACACCTTC. Protein: CSAISGGYGYTF.

This clonotype occurred many times. The chain recombines TRBV6-1 with TRBJ2-5; 11 bases agree with TRBD2. The CDR3 contains 17 residues. The ends lost 5 bases at V and 4 bases at J; junction bases unmatched: 12. Germline CDR1 reads MNHNS; CDR2 reads SASEGT. The CDR3 loop reads CASSPGTSGSRGETQYF. The CDR3 DNA is TGTGCCAGCAGTCCCGGGACTAGCGGCTCCCGGGGAGAGACCCAGTACTTC.